Listed here are 14 T cell receptor beta chains from one sample, sequenced in a study of cytomegalovirus exposure and HLA in healthy donors. The PCR was carried out with 60 Vbeta primers and 13 Jbeta primers. Data came from immunoSEQ multiplex PCR; TCRdb stores just in-frame clones and leaves some out. The sample lists approximately 170,000 clones, 60% to 85% occurring once. Sequenced input: PBMCs. The receptors come from a male donor in good health and CMV-seropositive.

The chain combines TRBV6-1 with TRBJ2-7, with 12 positions matching TRBD1. The CDR3 runs 18 residues. Germline V gene sequence: CDR1 MNHNS, CDR2 SASEGT. Trimming at V came to 0 bases and at J to 0 bases, leaving 6 bases not matched to a gene. The CDR3 protein is CASSEAGDRGQSSYEQYF. Written as DNA, the CDR3 is TGTGCCAGCAGTGAAGCTGGGGACAGGGGGCAGTCCTCCTACGAGCAGTACTTC.

V is TRBV6-5 and J is TRBJ2-3; D may be TRBD2 (5 bases). V lost 0 bases and J 1 base, leaving 8 bases between the germline ends. The germline V gene has CDR1 MNHEY and CDR2 SVGAGI. The CDR3 totals 15 residues. CDR3: CASSYSLGGTDTQYF. In DNA, the CDR3 is TGTGCCAGCAGTTACTCTCTCGGGGGCACAGATACGCAGTATTTT.

The chain carries TRBV10-3 and TRBJ2-1; TRBD2 is a possible D gene (6 bases). Germline CDR1 is ENHRY and CDR2 is SYGVKD. The CDR3 is 15 amino acids. V lost 8 bases and J 8 bases, leaving 22 bases between the germline ends. CDR3 nucleotide sequence: TGTGCCATCTCATCGGGGGACCCGCGACGAGATGAGCAGTTCTTC. Translated: CAISSGDPRRDEQFF.

The genes are TRBV29-1 and TRBJ1-1, with 11 positions matching TRBD1. In germline, CDR1 is SQVTM, CDR2 ANQGSEA. The CDR3 is 15 amino acids. The V gene end was trimmed by 6 bases and the J gene end by 0 bases; junction bases not matched to a gene: 6. CDR3 DNA: TGCAGCGTGAGGACAGGGGGCCTAATGAACACTGAAGCTTTCTTT. It codes for CSVRTGGLMNTEAFF.

This clone occurred a few times. The V and J genes are TRBV5-1 and TRBJ1-3, with D tentatively TRBD1 (6 bases). V lost 0 bases, J lost 2 bases, and 15 bases lay in between. There are 17 residues in the CDR3. CDR1 is SGHRS, CDR2 YFSETQ, per germline. The DNA for the CDR3 is TGCGCCAGCAGCTTGGATTCCAGGGGAGTAGCTGGAAACACCATATATTTT. This sequence encodes CASSLDSRGVAGNTIYF. Full variable domain (missing parts from reference TRBV5-1 and TRBJ1-3): KAGVTQTPRYLIKTRGQQVTLSCSPISGHRSVSWYQQTPGQGLQFLFEYFSETQRNKGNFPGRFSGRQFSNSRSEMNVSTLELGDSALYLCASSLDSRGVAGNTIYFGEGSWLTVV.

The CDR3 is CASRVAEDGYTF. In DNA form, the CDR3 reads TGTGCCAGCAGGGTCGCCGAGGATGGCTACACCTTC. The rearrangement uses TRBV2 and TRBJ1-2, with D uncertain. Per the germline V gene, CDR1 is SNHLY and CDR2 is FYNNEI. The V and J ends lost 6 bases and 6 bases respectively, with 11 bases between them. The CDR3 runs 12 residues.

V gene TRBV9 combines with J gene TRBJ1-2; the D gene is possibly TRBD1 (5 bases). The V gene lost 2 bases and the J gene lost 7 bases, with 9 bases spanning the gap. Germline-derived CDR1 and CDR2 are SGDLS and YYNGEE. CDR3 length: 12 residues. In nucleotides, the CDR3 is TGTGCCAGCAGCGTCCCGGGGGGTGGCTACACCTTC. Translating it yields CASSVPGGGYTF. Full variable domain (rest looked up from reference TRBV9 and TRBJ1-2): DSGVTQTPKHLITATGQRVTLRCSPRSGDLSVYWYQQSLDQGLQFLIQYYNGEERAKGNILERFSAQQFPDLHSELNLSSLELGDSALYFCASSVPGGGYTFGSGTRLTVV.

The chain uses TRBV29-1 and TRBJ1-1, with 7 positions matching TRBD1. Germline loops: CDR1 SQVTM, CDR2 ANQGSEA. J was trimmed by 6 bases and V by 8 bases; bases with no gene match: 15. This CDR3 is built from 14 residues. CDR3 sequence: CSSAKGTEGPEAFF. CDR3 bases: TGCAGCTCCGCCAAAGGGACAGAGGGCCCTGAAGCTTTCTTT. The variable domain in full, with the rest retrieved from reference TRBV29-1 and TRBJ1-1, is SAVISQKPSRDICQRGTSLTIQCQVDSQVTMMFWYRQQPGQSLTLIATANQGSEATYESGFVIDKFPISRPNLTFSTLTVSNMSPEDSSIYLCSSAKGTEGPEAFFGQGTRLTVV.

The chain uses TRBV11-2 and TRBJ2-5, with D possibly being TRBD2 (5 bases). Germline CDR1 and CDR2: SGHAT and FQNNGV. This CDR3 comprises 13 residues. Trimming shortened V by 1 base and J by 5 bases, and 8 bases separated the two germline ends. The CDR3 spells CASSLGGAETQYF. CDR3 bases: TGTGCCAGCAGCTTAGGGGGAGCGGAGACCCAGTACTTC.

A note on this clone: Other DNA sequences in this sample translate to the same CDR3. The rearrangement links TRBV4-1 to TRBJ1-1; no clear D gene. The V end lost 4 bases, the J end lost 1 base, and 10 bases lay between the germline ends. CDR1 is MGHRA, CDR2 YSYEKL, per germline. The CDR3 runs to 14 residues. Here the CDR3 DNA reads TGCGCCAGCAGCCCCCCGGGTAGGAACACTGAAGCTTTCTTT. Translated: CASSPPGRNTEAFF.

V and J are TRBV4-1 and TRBJ2-2; 9 bases fit TRBD2. Germline V gives CDR1 MGHRA, CDR2 YSYEKL. V trimming: 4 bases; J trimming: 1 base; junction bases outside the gene matches: 13. This CDR3 contains 19 residues. The CDR3 nucleotides read TGCGCCAGCAGCCGACCCCATACGGCGGGGGGGGTGAACACCGGGGAGCTGTTTTTT. Translation gives CASSRPHTAGGVNTGELFF.

The gene calls are TRBV2 and TRBJ1-2; D is possibly TRBD1 (6 bases). CDR3 length: 14 residues. V was pared by 4 bases and J by 6 bases, with 15 bases between. Germline values: CDR1 SNHLY, CDR2 FYNNEI. CDR3 DNA: TGTGCCAGCAGTGCCAGGGGTTCGAGCAATGGCTACACCTTC. It encodes CASSARGSSNGYTF.

The count of this clone is one. DNA for the CDR3: TGTGCCTGGAGTGTAGGGGGCGCTGAAAAACTGTTTTTT. Residues: CAWSVGGAEKLFF. The chain has TRBV30 and TRBJ1-4; 7 positions agree with TRBD1. The CDR3 sequence is 13 residues long. With 0 bases clipped from V and 7 bases from J, the junction kept 2 bases outside the gene matches. CDR1 GTSNPN and CDR2 SVGIG come from the germline V gene (reference sequence). Full variable domain (missing parts from reference TRBV30 and TRBJ1-4): SQTIHQWPATLVQPVGSPLSLECTVEGTSNPNLYWYRQAAGRGLQLLFYSVGIGQISSEVPQNLSASRPQDRQFILSSKKLLLSDSGFYLCAWSVGGAEKLFFGSGTQLSVL.

V usage is TRBV6-5 and J usage is TRBJ1-1, with a possible D match to TRBD1 (6 bases). V lost 0 bases and J 0 bases, leaving 11 bases between the germline ends. CDR3 length: 16 amino acids. Germline assignment: CDR1 MNHEY and CDR2 SVGAGI. The CDR3: CASSYSLQGMNTEAFF. In DNA form, the CDR3 reads TGTGCCAGCAGTTACTCCCTACAGGGCATGAACACTGAAGCTTTCTTT.